The TCR beta chain described here comes from a study of OX40 agonist ivuxolimab in advanced cancers. Whole-study context: Patients were dosed intravenously with ivuxolimab at 0.01 to 10 mg/kg every 2 weeks. Whole-study findings and limits: CD4+ and CD8+ blood T cells expanded clonally by week 6 at 0.1 to 3.0 mg/kg. Expanded clones tended on average to be more numerous among CD8+ T cells than CD4+.

Peripheral blood came from all dose cohorts at three timepoints. The data were produced by immunoSEQ multiplex PCR, yet TCRdb's version contains in-frame clones alone and is incomplete. Altogether fewer than 100,000 clones are present, 89% being singletons, with the ten largest covering 9% to 10%. With regard to this clone: Its antigen is undetermined.

The germline V gene has CDR1 SEHNR and CDR2 FQNEAQ (reference sequence). Trimming cost V 2 bases and J 4 bases, with 5 bases left between them. This CDR3 comprises 12 residues. Sequenced material: CD4+ or CD8+ T cells sorted from blood, taken in a trial of the OX40 agonist ivuxolimab. This receptor was taken from an adult with an advanced solid tumor such as melanoma, head and neck, liver or kidney cancer. The V call is TRBV7-9, the J call TRBJ1-2; D remains unclear. The CDR3 nucleotides read TGTGCCAGCAGCTTACAACTCTATGGCTACACCTTC. Residues: CASSLQLYGYTF.